One and the same sample provided the 16 T cell receptor beta chains below, sequenced in a study of T-cell reconstitution after alpha-beta-depleted transplantation in children. A TCRbeta library incorporating unique molecular identifiers was prepared. TCRdb reprocessed the PCR reads via MiXCR and lists one record per CDR3 protein. The sample yields 100,000 or so distinct CDR3 sequences, 6% seen once. The specimen comprised PBMCs, mostly from graft donor cells, sampled 60 days after TCRalphabeta/CD19-depleted stem cell transplant. These receptors originate from a female patient between 2 and 15 years old who had a stem cell transplant for Fanconi anemia, so the T cells may come from the graft donor.

This clonotype showed up just once. At one of its ends the junction is not consistent with the germline gene, which may arise from a read error. CDR3 sequence reads: CATSHRDEQYF. CDR3 bases: TGTGCCACCAGCCACAGGGACGAGCAGTATTTC. The chain employs TRBV9 and TRBJ2-7; a possible D gene is TRBD1 (6 bases). Germline CDR1 reads SGDLS; CDR2 reads YYNGEE. The CDR3 consists of 11 residues.

The rearrangement uses TRBV6-2 or TRBV6-3 and TRBJ1-5; perhaps TRBD1 as D (5 bases). This CDR3 has 16 residues. From germline, CDR1 is MNHEY and CDR2 SVGEGT. Trimming left V 0 bases short and J 9 bases short, with 18 bases between. The CDR3 is CASSYSMMGDSGPQHF. The CDR3 DNA sequence: TGTGCCAGCAGTTACTCAATGATGGGGGACTCCGGGCCCCAGCATTTT.

This clonotype was recorded at least ten times. This rearrangement joins TRBV24-1 to TRBJ2-2, with D uncertain. Deletions cut 9 bases from V and 0 bases from J, with 13 bases between. Germline lookup yields CDR1 KGHDR and CDR2 SFDVKD. The CDR3 spans 15 residues. The CDR3 is CATGKDNANTGELFF. The CDR3 DNA follows: TGTGCCACCGGCAAAGACAACGCGAACACCGGGGAGCTGTTTTTT.

The V call is TRBV20-1, the J call TRBJ2-7; perhaps TRBD2 as D (5 bases). The CDR3 runs to 11 residues. V lost 6 bases and J lost 2, with 8 bases in between. Germline lookup yields CDR1 DFQATT and CDR2 SNEGSKA (reference sequence). The CDR3 DNA reads TGCAGTGCAGACGGGACCTACGAGCAGTACTTC. This sequence encodes CSADGTYEQYF.

This clonotype was recorded many times. The chain is built from TRBV11-2 and TRBJ1-2; TRBD1 agrees at 7 bases. Trimming at V came to 2 bases and at J to 5 bases, leaving 5 bases not matched to a gene. Germline assignment: CDR1 SGHAT and CDR2 FQNNGV. The CDR3 sequence is 14 residues long. The CDR3 DNA is TGTGCCAGCAGCTTATACAGGGGAGGGTATGGCTACACCTTC. It encodes CASSLYRGGYGYTF.

This clonotype was found a few times. The rearrangement uses TRBV7-6 and TRBJ2-2; D gene uncertain. Germline V lookup: CDR1 SGHVS, CDR2 FNYEAQ. This CDR3 has 14 residues. Trimming removed 3 bases from V and 3 bases from J, with 8 bases in between. For the CDR3, the DNA is TGTGCCAGCAGCTTGATGGTTTACACCGGGGAGCTGTTTTTT. It yields the protein CASSLMVYTGELFF. The full variable domain, with the rest looked up from reference TRBV7-6 and TRBJ2-2, is GAGVSQSPRYKVTKRGQDVALRCDPISGHVSLYWYRQALGQGPEFLTYFNYEAQQDKSGLPNDRFSAERPEGSISTLTIQRTEQRDSAMYRCASSLMVYTGELFFGEGSRLTVL.

This clonotype appeared a few times. V usage is TRBV6-6 and J usage is TRBJ2-7; 9 nucleotides agree with TRBD2. The V segment lost 7 bases and the J segment 3 bases; nucleotides outside the gene matches: 4. Germline lookup yields CDR1 MNHNY and CDR2 SVGAGI (reference sequence). The CDR3 runs 13 residues. For the CDR3, the DNA is TGTGCCAGCAAGGGACTAGCTCTCTACGAGCAGTACTTC. Its protein is CASKGLALYEQYF.

This clonotype has a count of ten or more. The chain carries TRBV11-2 and TRBJ2-7; the D is unclear. The CDR3 spans 13 residues. V lost 0 bases and J lost 3, with 6 bases in between. Germline CDR1 is SGHAT and CDR2 is FQNNGV. CDR3 nucleotides: TGTGCCAGCAGCTTAGATATGCTCTACGAGCAGTACTTC. Translating it yields CASSLDMLYEQYF.

V usage is TRBV5-6 and J usage is TRBJ2-1, with 7 positions matching TRBD2. Germline trimming cut 9 bases from V and 4 bases from J; bases unmatched to any gene: 16. CDR1 is SGHDT, CDR2 YYEEEE, per germline. This CDR3 has 16 amino acids. CDR3 DNA sequence: TGTGCCATGAGCTTGGGTGCAGCGGGAAAATACAATGAGCAGTTCTTC. Amino acid sequence: CAMSLGAAGKYNEQFF.

This clonotype was found many times. V usage is TRBV12-3 or TRBV12-4 and J usage is TRBJ2-1; D may be TRBD1 (7 bases). The CDR3 covers 13 residues. Trimming took 5 bases from V and 6 from J, leaving 11 bases between them. DNA for the CDR3: TGTGCCAGCAGTAACCAGGGGGGCAATGAGCAGTTCTTC. It yields the protein CASSNQGGNEQFF.

This clonotype has a handful of counts. The chain couples TRBV21-1 to TRBJ2-1; TRBD2, as called in the table, went unchecked against the DNA. TRBV21-1 is a documented pseudogene. The CDR3 covers 21 residues. The CDR3, as DNA: TGTGCCAGCACTCAAAGCAATGGGTCTAGCGGGGGGGTAGGGTCCTACAATGAGCAGTTCTTC. As protein: CASTQSNGSSGGVGSYNEQFF.

This clonotype showed up many times. The rearrangement links TRBV28 to TRBJ2-5, with 7 bases that match TRBD2. V dropped 7 bases and J dropped 0; count of bases not matched to a gene: 11. CDR3 length: 16 amino acids. Germline V gives CDR1 MDHEN, CDR2 SYDVKM. CDR3 coding DNA: TGTGCCAGCAAGGTGGGAGGGGCGTCGTACCAAGAGACCCAGTACTTC. Translating it yields CASKVGGASYQETQYF.

There are many counts of this clonotype. V gene TRBV6-5 combines with J gene TRBJ1-1; TRBD1 is a possible D gene (5 bases). CDR1 is MNHEY, CDR2 SVGAGI, per germline. Trimming took off 4 bases at V and 6 bases at J, with 12 bases between the two ends. The CDR3 spans 13 residues. The CDR3 sequence: CASSSRRGPEAFF. For the CDR3, the DNA is TGTGCCAGCAGTTCACGACGGGGACCTGAAGCTTTCTTT.

This clonotype was seen at least ten times. The J gene is TRBJ2-1, the V gene TRBV6-2 or TRBV6-3, with D possibly being TRBD2 (5 bases). Germline values: CDR1 MNHEY, CDR2 SVGEGT. Trimming took 2 bases from V and 12 from J, leaving 11 bases between them. This CDR3 is built from 12 residues. The CDR3 here is CASSYSTRGQFF. In nucleotides, the CDR3 is TGTGCCAGCAGTTACAGCACCCGGGGGCAGTTCTTC.

This chain links TRBV30 with TRBJ2-2; 9 positions match TRBD2. The CDR3 spans 17 residues. The germline V gene encodes CDR1 GTSNPN and CDR2 SVGIG (reference sequence). J gave up 6 bases and V 1 base, and 12 bases lay outside the gene matches. This CDR3 is CAWSGYGGSGGAGELFF. The CDR3 nucleotides read TGTGCCTGGAGTGGATATGGGGGTAGCGGGGGAGCCGGGGAGCTGTTTTTT.

As concerns this clonotype: The DNA is left out, because the CDR3 cannot be placed on it with certainty; the CDR3 is given as TCRdb lists it. The rearrangement joins TRBV7-8 to TRBJ1-4; TRBD1 reflects the table's D call only, with no check against the DNA. Looked up from germline, CDR1 is SGHVS and CDR2 is FQNEAQ. The CDR3 spans 18 amino acids, including both terminal residues. The CDR3: CASSLASVRARVNEKLFF.